The clone carrying this T cell receptor (beta chain) was counted once. The source of the sample is a study of blood T cells in healthy people across ages. Sample-barcoded 5' priming and a J-beta primer mix drove a second PCR of about 7 to 12 cycles. TCRdb analysed the 5' RACE reads with MiXCR anew, one entry per CDR3 protein. The sample includes about 830,000 distinct CDR3 sequences, 58% of them seen just once. From germline, CDR1 is SGHRS and CDR2 YFSETQ. V lost 5 bases, J lost 4 bases, and 3 bases stayed unmatched. The CDR3 covers 14 residues. The chain combines TRBV5-1 with TRBJ2-3; 11 positions agree with TRBD2. The sample consisted of blood. The TCR sequence derives from a man under 40 in good health. The CDR3 DNA sequence: TGCGCCAGCAGGACTAGCGGGGATGCAGATACGCAGTATTTT. Translation gives CASRTSGDADTQYF.